The 9 T cell receptor beta chains below all came from one sample that was sequenced in a study of OX40 agonist ivuxolimab in advanced cancers. This table comes from immunoSEQ multiplex PCR, and its TCRdb copy is limited to in-frame clones, with some not included. Of about 59,000 clones listed, approximately 81% were seen once; the top ten hold over 3.5%. The sample was CD4+ or CD8+ T cells sorted from blood, taken in a trial of the OX40 agonist ivuxolimab. The source of these receptors is an adult with an advanced solid tumor such as melanoma, head and neck, liver or kidney cancer.

The chain joins TRBV7-8 to TRBJ2-1; 8 bases map to TRBD2. This CDR3 region has 17 residues. The V segment lost 6 bases and the J segment 8 bases; nucleotides outside the gene matches: 18. Germline V lookup: CDR1 SGHVS, CDR2 FQNEAQ. CDR3 sequence (DNA): TGTGCCAGCAGTCAGGGTCGGAGCGGGGGCTCTTACTATGAGCAGTTCTTC. Amino acid sequence: CASSQGRSGGSYYEQFF. Full variable domain (missing parts from reference TRBV7-8 and TRBJ2-1): GAGVSQSPRYKVAKRGQDVALRCDPISGHVSLFWYQQALGQGPEFLTYFQNEAQLDKSGLPSDRFFAERPEGSVSTLKIQRTQQEDSAVYLCASSQGRSGGSYYEQFFGPGTRLTVL.

The V call is TRBV2, the J call TRBJ1-5; 9 bases map to TRBD1. Germline CDR1 reads SNHLY; CDR2 reads FYNNEI. CDR3 size: 15 residues. V trimming: 4 bases; J trimming: 4 bases; junction bases outside the gene matches: 5. The CDR3 nucleotides are TGTGCCAGCAGTGTAGGGACAGGGAGAAATCAGCCCCAGCATTTT. Translation gives CASSVGTGRNQPQHF.

V is TRBV14 and J is TRBJ1-2; the D is unclear. Looked up from germline, CDR1 is SGHDN and CDR2 is FVKESK. Trimming removed 1 base at V and 7 bases at J, with 16 bases between. CDR3 size: 15 residues. The CDR3 nucleotides are TGTGCCAGCAGCCAAGGGCGGCAGGCTATCTCTGGCTACACCTTC. Amino acids: CASSQGRQAISGYTF. The variable domain in full, with the rest retrieved from reference TRBV14 and TRBJ1-2, is EAGVTQFPSHSVIEKGQTVTLRCDPISGHDNLYWYRRVMGKEIKFLLHFVKESKQDESGMPNNRFLAERTGGTYSTLKVQPAELEDSGVYFCASSQGRQAISGYTFGSGTRLTVV.

The CDR3 region has the DNA TGTGCCAGCAGTTACAGGGTGACAGGGAACACTGAAGCTTTCTTT. Protein sequence: CASSYRVTGNTEAFF. The chain links TRBV6-6 to TRBJ1-1, with D perhaps matching TRBD1 (6 bases). The CDR3 loop spans 15 amino acids. The V gene lost 2 bases and the J gene lost 1 base, with 11 bases spanning the gap. CDR1 and CDR2 (germline): MNHNY, SVGAGI (reference sequence).

The chain couples TRBV5-4 to TRBJ2-5; tentatively, D is TRBD1 or TRBD2 (5 bases each). CDR1 SGHNT and CDR2 YYREEE come from the germline V gene (reference sequence). CDR3 size: 15 residues. Trimming stripped 4 bases from V and 1 base from J, with 14 bases between. In nucleotides, the CDR3 is TGTGCCAGCAGCCGGACCACTGGGGGCCAAGAGACCCAGTACTTC. It codes for CASSRTTGGQETQYF.

The chain uses TRBV28 and TRBJ1-4, with D tentatively TRBD1 (5 bases). The V gene lost 6 bases and the J gene lost 0 bases, with 11 bases spanning the gap. Germline V gene sequence: CDR1 MDHEN, CDR2 SYDVKM. This CDR3 has 15 amino acids. The chain's CDR3 is CASSPGGSTNEKLFF. The CDR3 nucleotides read TGTGCCAGCAGCCCCGGGGGGTCAACTAATGAAAAACTGTTTTTT.

The rearrangement joins TRBV5-8 to TRBJ1-6; D is undetermined. Trimming took off 3 bases at V and 6 bases at J, with 7 bases between the two ends. The germline CDR1 and CDR2 sequences are SGHTS and YDEGEE. The CDR3 covers 13 residues. The CDR3 loop is CASSSGPNSPLHF. CDR3 DNA: TGTGCCAGCAGCTCAGGACCTAATTCACCCCTCCACTTT.

V gene TRBV28 combines with J gene TRBJ2-1, with 7 positions matching TRBD2. The germline V gene encodes CDR1 MDHEN and CDR2 SYDVKM. V gave up 4 bases and J gave up 9 bases; unmatched junction bases: 0. This CDR3 comprises 11 residues. The CDR3, as DNA: TGTGCCAGCAGTTGGGAGGGTGAGCAGTTCTTC. This gives the protein CASSWEGEQFF.

V gene TRBV6-5 combines with J gene TRBJ1-3; D is unclear. The CDR3 has 15 residues. Deletions cut 6 bases from V and 1 base from J, with 13 bases between. The germline CDR1 and CDR2 sequences are MNHEY and SVGAGI. The CDR3: CASRPTESSGNTIYF. The CDR3 DNA reads as TGTGCCAGCAGACCCACGGAGTCTTCTGGAAACACCATATATTTT.